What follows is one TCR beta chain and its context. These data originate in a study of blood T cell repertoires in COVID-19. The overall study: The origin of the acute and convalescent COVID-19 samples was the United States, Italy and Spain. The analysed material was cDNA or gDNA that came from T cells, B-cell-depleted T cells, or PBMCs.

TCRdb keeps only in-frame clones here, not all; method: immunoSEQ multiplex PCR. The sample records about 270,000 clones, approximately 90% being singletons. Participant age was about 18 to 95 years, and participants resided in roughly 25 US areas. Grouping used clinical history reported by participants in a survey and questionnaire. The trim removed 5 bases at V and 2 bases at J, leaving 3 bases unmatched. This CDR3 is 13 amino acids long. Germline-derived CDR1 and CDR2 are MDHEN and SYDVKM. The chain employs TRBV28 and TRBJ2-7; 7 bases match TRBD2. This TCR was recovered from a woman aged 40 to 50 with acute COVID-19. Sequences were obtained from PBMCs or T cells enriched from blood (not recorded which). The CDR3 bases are TGTGCCAGCAGTCTGGGGGGGACCTACGAGCAGTACTTC. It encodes CASSLGGTYEQYF.